The present entry profiles one T cell receptor beta chain with its context. Its antigen is as yet unknown. Per germline, CDR1 LNHNV and CDR2 YYDKDF (reference sequence). V lost 5 bases, J lost 7 bases, and 14 bases lay in between. CDR3 length: 13 amino acids. Repertoires were generated with immunoSEQ multiplex PCR, while TCRdb's copy carries only in-frame clones and drops some. The repertoire includes 200,000 to 300,000 clones, about 92% of them detected once, and 3.1% sits in the top ten. The sample is drawn from a study of cytomegalovirus exposure and HLA in healthy donors. Study conclusions and caveats: High sensitivity and specificity were reportedly achieved when the classifier diagnosed cytomegalovirus status. In vitro testing confirmed a few CMV-associated chains as specific for CMV antigens.

Donors came from a validation cohort of over a hundred subjects, distinct from the first 666-subject cohort. The sample was PBMCs. The chain is built from TRBV15 and TRBJ1-1; a weak D match, TRBD1 (6 bases). This sequence originates from a woman younger than 45 in good health and CMV-seronegative. This CDR3 is CATSQGRRGEAFF. The CDR3 DNA is TGTGCCACCAGCCAGGGGCGGAGGGGTGAAGCTTTCTTT.